The clone carrying this T cell receptor beta chain was observed a handful of times. The antigen is not known. The sample belongs to a study of beta chain features in type 1 diabetes. Study findings and constraints: PCR might pick shorter templates more often, in the same way for patients and controls. Patients showed naive, central memory and Treg TCRB repertoires that appeared more similar than those of healthy donors.

V dropped 8 bases and J dropped 3 bases, with 8 bases sitting between them. Per the germline V gene, CDR1 is MNHNY and CDR2 is SVGAGI (reference sequence). There are 13 residues in the CDR3. The sequenced template was cDNA made from the entire isolated RNA. Clones were read by immunoSEQ multiplex PCR, and TCRdb kept only the in-frame ones, dropping some. The profile covers approximately 170,000 clones, with 9% to 10% appearing a single time and about 2.5% taken by the ten largest. The genes are TRBV6-6 and TRBJ2-6; D is uncertain. The sequence derives from a woman between 18 and 29 years old in good health. Input material: central memory CD4+ T cells from blood. CDR3 sequence: CASLEGGANVLTF. CDR3 DNA sequence: TGTGCCAGCCTAGAAGGTGGGGCCAACGTCCTGACTTTC.